The TCR beta chain under discussion was sequenced for a study of T cell responses to AZD1222 COVID-19 vaccine. Sequencing used immunoSEQ multiplex PCR; TCRdb keeps in-frame clones, though not all of them. The profile shows more than 75,000 clones, 75% to 90% of them singletons. This clone was picked up one time. Its antigen remains unidentified. Study observations and caveats: Unmutated regions of variants are reportedly targeted by nearly half of spike-specific TCRs. In a largely white British group with more females than males, clonal diversity was possibly underestimated.

The CDR3 is 17 amino acids. Trimming cost V 11 bases and J 1 base; bases outside gene matches: 9. CDR1 and CDR2 from the germline V gene are ENHRY and SYGVKD. This TCR was recovered from an adult in good health. V usage is TRBV10-3 and J usage is TRBJ1-6; 12 nucleotides align to TRBD1. Sequenced material: peripheral blood, taken on day 0 of AZD1222 vaccination. The CDR3 sequence: CAAAGTGGGSYNSPLHF. The CDR3 nucleotides are TGTGCCGCGGCCGGGACAGGGGGCGGATCCTATAATTCACCCCTCCACTTT.